This T cell receptor beta chain was documented in a study of blood T cell repertoires in COVID-19. Whole-study context: From the United States, Italy and Spain came samples of acute and convalescent COVID-19. Sample material is recorded as cDNA or gDNA derived from T cells, B-cell-depleted T cells, or PBMCs.

CDR1 and CDR2 (germline): SGHNT, YENEEA. The CDR3 covers 14 residues. With 5 bases removed from V and 6 bases from J, the gap between germline ends came to 17 bases. Original handling: Reference gene primer amplification gave estimated nucleated cell counts. Profiled with immunoSEQ multiplex PCR; TCRdb holds only in-frame clones, not every one. V, J and clone size are taken as reported in that table, and D and trimming were inferred from the DNA itself. This sample has 150,000 to 200,000 clones, with approximately 88% found just once. Sequenced sample: peripheral blood. The chain uses TRBV11-3 and TRBJ2-7; D perhaps matches TRBD2 (6 bases). The clonotype comes from a woman in her sixties or seventies with acute or convalescent COVID-19. CDR3 protein: CASSEGGGVAEQYF. CDR3 DNA: TGTGCCAGCAGCGAGGGTGGAGGGGTGGCCGAGCAGTACTTC.